Ten or more counts support the clone carrying this T cell receptor beta chain. Its antigen is unidentified. CDR1 and CDR2 (germline): DFQATT, SNEGSKA (reference sequence). V lost 3 bases to trimming and J lost 2 bases, with 5 bases between them. The CDR3 runs to 12 residues. This sample was taken from a study of Graves' ophthalmopathy and Graves' hyperthyroidism. Study background: Upon initial diagnosis and before any treatment, peripheral blood was collected.

TCR beta CDR3 regions were amplified from RNA transcripts. HTBI primers were employed in first-round RT-PCR, then a second-round multiplex PCR followed. TCRdb independently ran MiXCR on the multiplex PCR reads; one entry per CDR3 protein. The sample has under 200,000 distinct CDR3 sequences; approximately 38% are singletons. Ophthalmopathic donors had moderate-to-severe activity, CAS ≥3 and NOSPECS ≥4, with disease that had lasted under 3 months. Study-level points and caveats: Using 13 signatures, a model distinguished ophthalmopathy from stable hyperthyroidism, reaching about 87% sensitivity and about 81% specificity.

The sequenced sample consisted of peripheral blood. The sequence was collected from a woman aged 40 to 55 with Graves' ophthalmopathy. The chain links TRBV20-1 to TRBJ1-3, with unresolved D. CDR3 sequence reads: CSARLAGNTIYF. DNA of the CDR3: TGCAGTGCTAGGTTAGCTGGAAACACCATATATTTT.